This record covers a single TCR beta chain. In the original processing: Reference gene primer amplification gave nucleated cell count estimates. The assay was immunoSEQ multiplex PCR, and TCRdb's table has in-frame clones only and misses some. Clonal size and the V and J genes are those of that table, whereas D and trimming came from the DNA. The sample has fewer than 150,000 clones; roughly 80% are singletons. The sample comes from a study of blood T cell repertoires in COVID-19. The wider study: Samples taken during acute and convalescent COVID-19 were collected in the United States, Italy and Spain. Nucleic acid was either cDNA or gDNA, and it came from T cells, B-cell-depleted T cells, or PBMCs.

The CDR3 covers 14 residues. CDR1 is SGHTA and CDR2 is FQGTGA in the germline V gene. V lost 5 bases to trimming and J lost 7 bases, with 15 bases between them. The chain employs TRBV7-3 and TRBJ2-1; D may be TRBD2 (6 bases). Sequencing input: peripheral blood. This receptor was identified in a man aged 50 to 60 with acute or convalescent COVID-19. The CDR3 spells CASSPGGTRNEQFF. The CDR3 DNA reads TGTGCCAGCAGCCCCGGGGGAACCCGGAATGAGCAGTTCTTC.